Reported below is one T cell receptor (beta chain). The antigen is unknown. This same CDR3 is encoded by further DNA sequences in the sample. The sample is drawn from a study of beta chain features in type 1 diabetes. Every single donor gave one heparinised blood draw, and these averaged approximately 120 mL. Findings and caveats of the study: The cDNA sequencing approach could over-represent high-TCR-expressing cells. Among patients, naive, central memory and Treg TCRB repertoires appeared more similar than among healthy donors. For Type 1 diabetes patients, all four CD4+ subsets carried TCRB CDR3s that were moderately but significantly shorter.

The study reverse transcribed the entire isolated RNA, so it sequenced expressed TCRB transcripts. The table came from immunoSEQ multiplex PCR; TCRdb's copy has only in-frame clones and leaves some out. The data contain 360,000 or so clones, about 19% of them singletons. Germline assignment: CDR1 KGHSH and CDR2 LQKENI. The CDR3 spans 15 residues. Trimming cost V 3 bases and J 2 bases; bases outside gene matches: 5. The sequencing input was naive CD4+ T cells from blood. This rearrangement joins TRBV18 to TRBJ2-7, with 9 positions matching TRBD2. This clonotype was sampled from a young woman in good health. The CDR3: CASSPPLAGPYEQYF. DNA for the CDR3: TGTGCCAGCTCACCGCCACTAGCGGGCCCCTACGAGCAGTACTTC.